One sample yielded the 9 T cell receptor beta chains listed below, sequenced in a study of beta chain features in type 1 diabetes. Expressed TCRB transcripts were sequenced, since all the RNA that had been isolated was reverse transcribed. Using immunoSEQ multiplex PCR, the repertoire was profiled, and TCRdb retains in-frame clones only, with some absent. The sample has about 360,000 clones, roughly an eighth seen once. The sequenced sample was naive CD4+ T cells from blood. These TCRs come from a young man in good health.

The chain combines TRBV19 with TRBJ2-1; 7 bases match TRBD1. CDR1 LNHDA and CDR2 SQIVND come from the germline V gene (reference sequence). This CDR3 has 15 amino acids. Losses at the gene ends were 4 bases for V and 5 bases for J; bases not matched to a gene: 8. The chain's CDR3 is CASSTPGTANNEQFF. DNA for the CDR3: TGTGCCAGTAGTACCCCCGGGACAGCTAACAATGAGCAGTTCTTC.

CDR3 sequence: CASSLGGPQRNYGYTF. CDR3 DNA sequence: TGTGCCAGCAGTTTGGGGGGGCCACAACGTAACTATGGCTACACCTTC. This sequence joins TRBV28 and TRBJ1-2, with D possibly TRBD1 on 6 matching bases. V was shortened by 3 bases and J by 1 base, with 15 bases between the two germline ends. The CDR3 consists of 16 residues. The germline V gene encodes CDR1 MDHEN and CDR2 SYDVKM.

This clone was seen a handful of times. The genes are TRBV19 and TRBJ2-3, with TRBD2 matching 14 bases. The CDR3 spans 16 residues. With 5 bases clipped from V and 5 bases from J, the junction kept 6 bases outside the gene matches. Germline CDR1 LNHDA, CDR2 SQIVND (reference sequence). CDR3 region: CASSPRLAGGQDTQYF. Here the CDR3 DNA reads TGTGCCAGTAGTCCCCGACTAGCGGGGGGGCAAGATACGCAGTATTTT.

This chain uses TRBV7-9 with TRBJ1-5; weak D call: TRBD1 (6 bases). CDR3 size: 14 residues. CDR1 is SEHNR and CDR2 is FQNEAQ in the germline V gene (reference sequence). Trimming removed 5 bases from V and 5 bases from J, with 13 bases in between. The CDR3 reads CASSRGGGYQPQHF. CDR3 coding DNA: TGTGCCAGCAGCCGAGGGGGGGGCTATCAGCCCCAGCATTTT.

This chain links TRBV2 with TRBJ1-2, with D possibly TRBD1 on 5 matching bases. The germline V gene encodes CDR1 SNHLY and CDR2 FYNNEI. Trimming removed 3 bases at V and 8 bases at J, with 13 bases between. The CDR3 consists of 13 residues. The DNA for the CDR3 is TGTGCCAGCAGTGAGAGTCAGGGTGGAGGCTACACCTTC. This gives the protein CASSESQGGGYTF.

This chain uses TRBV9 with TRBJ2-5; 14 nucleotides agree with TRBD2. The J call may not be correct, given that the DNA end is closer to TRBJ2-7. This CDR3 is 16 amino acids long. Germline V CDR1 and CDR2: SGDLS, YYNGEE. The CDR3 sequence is CASSERTSGGLSEQYF. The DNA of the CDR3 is TGTGCCAGCAGCGAGAGGACTAGCGGGGGGCTCAGCGAGCAGTACTTC.

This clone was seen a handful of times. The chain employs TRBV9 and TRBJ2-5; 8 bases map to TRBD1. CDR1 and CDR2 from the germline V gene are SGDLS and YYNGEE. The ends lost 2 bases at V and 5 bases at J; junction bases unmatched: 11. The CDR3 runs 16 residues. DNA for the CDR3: TGTGCCAGCAGCGTTCTGGGGGCCAGGGGGCGGGAGACCCAGTACTTC. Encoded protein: CASSVLGARGRETQYF.

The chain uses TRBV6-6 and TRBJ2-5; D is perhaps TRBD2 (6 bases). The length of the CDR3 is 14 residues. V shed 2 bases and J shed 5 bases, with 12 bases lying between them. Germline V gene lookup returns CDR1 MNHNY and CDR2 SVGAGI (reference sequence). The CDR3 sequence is CASSYRLGRETQYF. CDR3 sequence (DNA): TGTGCCAGCAGTTACAGACTAGGCCGGGAGACCCAGTACTTC.

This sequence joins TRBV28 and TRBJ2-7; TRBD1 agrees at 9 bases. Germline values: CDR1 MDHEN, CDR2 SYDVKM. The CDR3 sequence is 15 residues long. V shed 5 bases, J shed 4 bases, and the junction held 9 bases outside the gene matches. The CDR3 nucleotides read TGTGCCAGCAGTAGGGTGCGGGGACAGGGATACGAGCAGTACTTC. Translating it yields CASSRVRGQGYEQYF.